The sequence of this T cell receptor (beta chain) was determined in a study of T-cell memory formation after mild COVID-19. Study background: For the most part, TCR clusters were specific to one donor.

Via MiXCR, TCRdb re-called the 5' RACE reads, giving one row per CDR3 protein. The repertoire holds under 200,000 distinct CDR3 sequences, with 10% to 15% as singletons. The sequenced material came from PBMCs or a T cell subset sorted from them (not recorded which). This TCR was sampled from a young man who had mild COVID-19 (a few samples of this study predate the infection). Cell type and time point are not known.

The CDR3: CASSLKFGSSYNSPLHF. CDR3 nucleotide sequence: TGTGCCAGCAGCTTAAAGTTTGGGAGCTCCTATAATTCACCCCTCCACTTT. The gene calls are TRBV7-2 and TRBJ1-6, with D hard to call. V lost 2 bases and J lost 0, with 11 bases in between. The CDR3 covers 17 residues. CDR1 and CDR2 from the germline V gene are SGHTA and FQGNSA.